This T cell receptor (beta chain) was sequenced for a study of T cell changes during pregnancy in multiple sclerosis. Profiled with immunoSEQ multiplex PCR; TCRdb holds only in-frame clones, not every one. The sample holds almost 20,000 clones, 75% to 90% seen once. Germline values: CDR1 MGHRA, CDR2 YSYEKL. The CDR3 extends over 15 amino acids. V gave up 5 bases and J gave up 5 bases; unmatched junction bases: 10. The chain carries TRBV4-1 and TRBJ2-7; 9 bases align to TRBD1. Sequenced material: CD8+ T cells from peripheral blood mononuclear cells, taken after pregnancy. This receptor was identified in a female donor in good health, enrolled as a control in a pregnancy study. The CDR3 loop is CASSYRDREQDEQYF. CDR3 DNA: TGCGCCAGCAGCTACCGGGACAGGGAACAGGACGAGCAGTACTTC.